This TCR beta chain stems from a study of T cell repertoires in cytomegalovirus infection. TCRdb reprocessed the reads with MiXCR, giving one entry per CDR3 protein. Of about 160,000 distinct CDR3 sequences listed, about 20% are singletons. In regard to this clonotype: Its antigen remains unknown. The junction differs from germline at one of its ends, possibly a read error.

Germline CDR1 is MNHEY and CDR2 is SVGEGT. The CDR3 contains 16 residues. The sample was CD8+ T cells from cultured PBMCs, taken from culture after CMV antigen stimulation. This sequence was found in a human donor in good health (CMV status not recorded). Some clones in this sample may be carry-over from other donors' samples. The chain is built from TRBV6-2 or TRBV6-3 and TRBJ2-1, with D perhaps matching TRBD2 (7 bases). As DNA, the CDR3 is TGTGCCAGCATTTACTCGGGGGGCTCTATCTACAATGAGCAGTTCTTC. Amino acids: CASIYSGGSIYNEQFF.